In this sample, the clone carrying this T cell receptor beta chain turned up a few times. This entry belongs to a study of blood T cell repertoires in COVID-19. Study information: COVID-19 samples collected from the United States, Italy and Spain covered acute and convalescent phases. Sources were T cells, B-cell-depleted T cells, or PBMCs; the material itself was cDNA or gDNA.

In the original workflow: How many nucleated cells were present was estimated from reference gene primer amplification. The table came from immunoSEQ multiplex PCR; TCRdb's copy has only in-frame clones and leaves some out. V and J calls and clone size are given by that table; D and trimming were obtained from the DNA. Here the sample spans some 170,000 clones, around 77% being singletons. Germline trimming cut 0 bases from V and 9 bases from J; bases unmatched to any gene: 12. There are 16 residues in the CDR3. The germline V gene encodes CDR1 SGHTA and CDR2 FQGNSA. J is TRBJ2-3 and V is TRBV7-2, with 7 bases lining up with TRBD2. This receptor was taken from a man in his 70s with acute or convalescent COVID-19. Sequenced: peripheral blood. In nucleotides, the CDR3 is TGTGCCAGCAGCTTAGCAGGGACTACCCCGCGAGGCACGCAGTATTTT. Translating it yields CASSLAGTTPRGTQYF.